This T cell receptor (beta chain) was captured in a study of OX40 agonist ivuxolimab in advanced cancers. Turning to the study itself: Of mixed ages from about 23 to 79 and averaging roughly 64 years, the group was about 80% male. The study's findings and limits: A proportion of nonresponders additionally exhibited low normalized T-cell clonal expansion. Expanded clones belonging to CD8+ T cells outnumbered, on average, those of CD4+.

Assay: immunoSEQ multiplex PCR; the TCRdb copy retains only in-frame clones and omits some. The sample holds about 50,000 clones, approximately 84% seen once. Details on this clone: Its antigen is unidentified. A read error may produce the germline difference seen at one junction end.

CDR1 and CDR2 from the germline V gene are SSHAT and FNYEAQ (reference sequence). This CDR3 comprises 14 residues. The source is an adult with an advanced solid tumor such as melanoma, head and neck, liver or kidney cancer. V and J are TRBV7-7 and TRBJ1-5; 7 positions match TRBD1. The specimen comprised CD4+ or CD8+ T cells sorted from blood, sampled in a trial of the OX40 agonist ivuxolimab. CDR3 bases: TGTGCTAGCAGCTCGACAGGGACTAATCAGCCCCAGCATTTT. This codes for CASSSTGTNQPQHF.